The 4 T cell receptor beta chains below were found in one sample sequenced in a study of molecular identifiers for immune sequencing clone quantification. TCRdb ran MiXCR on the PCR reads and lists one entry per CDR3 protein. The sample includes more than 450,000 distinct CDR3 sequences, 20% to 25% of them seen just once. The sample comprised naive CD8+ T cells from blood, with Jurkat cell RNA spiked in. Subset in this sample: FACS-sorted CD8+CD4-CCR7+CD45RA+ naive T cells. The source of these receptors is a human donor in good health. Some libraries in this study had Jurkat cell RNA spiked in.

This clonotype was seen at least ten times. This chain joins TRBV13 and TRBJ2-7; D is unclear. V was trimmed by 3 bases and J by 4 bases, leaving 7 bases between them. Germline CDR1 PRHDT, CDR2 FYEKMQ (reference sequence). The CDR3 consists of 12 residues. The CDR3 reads CASSLGLYEQYF. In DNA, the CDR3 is TGTGCCAGCAGCTTGGGCCTTTACGAGCAGTACTTC.

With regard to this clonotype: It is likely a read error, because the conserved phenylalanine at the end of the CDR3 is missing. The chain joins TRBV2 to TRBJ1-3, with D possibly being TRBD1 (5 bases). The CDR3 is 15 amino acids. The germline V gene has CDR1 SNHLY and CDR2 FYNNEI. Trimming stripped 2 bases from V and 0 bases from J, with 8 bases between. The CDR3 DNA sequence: TGTGCCAGCAGTGAAAGGGGTGTCTCTGGAAACACCATATATCTT. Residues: CASSERGVSGNTIYL.

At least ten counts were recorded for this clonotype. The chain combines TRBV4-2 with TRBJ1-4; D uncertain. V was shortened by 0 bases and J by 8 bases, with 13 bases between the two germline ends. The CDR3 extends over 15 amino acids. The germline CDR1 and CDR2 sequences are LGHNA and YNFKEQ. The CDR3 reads CASSQEFEGREKLFF. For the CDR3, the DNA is TGTGCCAGCAGCCAAGAGTTCGAGGGAAGGGAAAAACTGTTTTTT.

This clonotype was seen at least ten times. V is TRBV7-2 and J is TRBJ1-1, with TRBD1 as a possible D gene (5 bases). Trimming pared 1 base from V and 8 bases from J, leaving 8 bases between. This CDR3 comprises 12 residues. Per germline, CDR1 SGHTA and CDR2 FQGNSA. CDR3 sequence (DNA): TGTGCCAGCAGCTTAGACGCAGGGGAAGCTTTCTTT. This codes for CASSLDAGEAFF.